These T cell receptor beta chains were read from a single sample in a study of blood T cell repertoires in COVID-19. Measured with immunoSEQ multiplex PCR; TCRdb has only the in-frame clones, and not every one. The sample has a few hundred thousand clones; 65% to 90% are singletons. What was sequenced was peripheral blood. These receptors came from a middle-aged man with active or convalescent COVID-19. Both conserved end residues are part of each CDR3.

V gene	CDR3 length	J gene	CDR3 protein
TRBV7-9	14	TRBJ2-1	CASSSDREANEQFF
TRBV27	13	TRBJ2-5	CASSAWGVETQYF
TRBV7-2	14	TRBJ2-1	CASSSRRDLGEQFF
TRBV11-3	14	TRBJ2-2	CASSRDRNTGELFF
TRBV3-1/TRBV3-2	14	TRBJ1-4	CASSQQGQAGKLFF
TRBV3-1/TRBV3-2	15	TRBJ2-2	CASSRTSGRTGELFF
TRBV27	15	TRBJ1-2	CASSSYREGRSGYTF
TRBV5-4	13	TRBJ2-4	CASSLEGGGIQYF
TRBV28	14	TRBJ1-5	CASSLPGGGQPQHF
TRBV7-2	14	TRBJ2-2	CASSQGSAPGELFF
TRBV7-2	13	TRBJ1-4	CASGTGGGGKLFF
TRBV18	14	TRBJ1-2	CASSQGQGANGYTF
TRBV3-1/TRBV3-2	14	TRBJ1-1	CASSPNGRPTEAFF
TRBV19	14	TRBJ2-6	CASSEASGANVLTF
TRBV28	15	TRBJ1-6	CASSPGPTANSPLHF
TRBV6-2/TRBV6-3	12	TRBJ2-7	CASSSRNYEQYF
TRBV6-6	15	TRBJ1-6	CASKGDRLGNSPLHF
TRBV5-1	16	TRBJ2-3	CASSLDAGGVTDTQYF
TRBV25-1	13	TRBJ1-1	CASSDWRGTEAFF
TRBV3-1/TRBV3-2	14	TRBJ2-5	CASSQDWAKETQYF
TRBV7-8	14	TRBJ2-2	CASSLSGVTGELFF
TRBV5-5	14	TRBJ2-3	CASSPGGSTDTQYF
TRBV7-8	16	TRBJ1-5	CASSSTGAHSNQPQHF
TRBV7-9	15	TRBJ1-4	CASSLGGTGNEKLFF
TRBV19	15	TRBJ1-3	CASSTFPAIGNTIYF
TRBV9	15	TRBJ2-1	CASSLRTSGYNEQFF
TRBV7-7	15	TRBJ2-7	CASSFCSGDSYEQYF
TRBV29-1	12	TRBJ2-5	CSVGGQQETQYF
TRBV4-3	17	TRBJ2-2	CASSQDPLGQGTGELFF
TRBV6-2/TRBV6-3	17	TRBJ2-5	CASSYRVARRGQETQYF
TRBV27	13	TRBJ1-2	CASRDRGFYGYTF
TRBV5-1	15	TRBJ1-1	CASSLYHRGGTEAFF